Following are 12 T cell receptor beta chains from one sample sequenced in a study of response to subunit inactivated influenza vaccine. TCRdb re-analysed the RT-PCR reads in MiXCR, keeping a single row per CDR3 protein. The table has 400,000 to 650,000 distinct CDR3 sequences, roughly 7.6% seen once. The sample was PBMCs from blood, taken around 25 months after vaccination. The receptor source for this set is a man between 50 and 69 years old who received an inactivated influenza vaccine.

With respect to this clonotype: A clone one base away is much larger, so this may be a read error. The rearrangement joins TRBV7-2 to TRBJ1-1; maybe TRBD1 (6 bases). CDR3 length equals 14 residues. V was shortened by 5 bases and J by 4 bases, with 14 bases between the two germline ends. Germline loops: CDR1 SGHTA, CDR2 FQGNSA. CDR3 sequence: CASSAYAGATEAFF. Written as DNA, the CDR3 is TGTGCCAGCAGCGCTTATGCGGGGGCCACTGAAGCTTTCTTT.

This clonotype was recorded at least ten times. The V gene is TRBV29-1, the J gene TRBJ2-5; 12 nucleotides line up with TRBD2. The V gene's germline CDR1 is SQVTM and CDR2 ANQGSEA. The trim removed 0 bases at V and 7 bases at J, leaving 12 bases unmatched. The CDR3 is 17 amino acids. CDR3 coding DNA: TGCAGCGTTGAAGATGGACTAGCGGGATACCAATTTGGGACCCAGTACTTC. This encodes CSVEDGLAGYQFGTQYF. Together with reference TRBV29-1 and TRBJ2-5, the CDR3 gives the full variable domain: SAVISQKPSRDICQRGTSLTIQCQVDSQVTMMFWYRQQPGQSLTLIATANQGSEATYESGFVIDKFPISRPNLTFSTLTVSNMSPEDSSIYLCSVEDGLAGYQFGTQYFGPGTRLLVL.

This chain links TRBV5-1 with TRBJ2-1; 8 nucleotides match TRBD1. Unmatched junction bases numbered 12, after V lost 4 bases and J lost 9 bases. The CDR3 spans 15 residues. In germline, CDR1 is SGHRS, CDR2 YFSETQ. The CDR3 region is CASSGQGANLGEQFF. The CDR3 DNA follows: TGCGCCAGCAGCGGGCAGGGGGCAAATTTAGGTGAGCAGTTCTTC. Full variable domain (remainder filled in from reference TRBV5-1 and TRBJ2-1): KAGVTQTPRYLIKTRGQQVTLSCSPISGHRSVSWYQQTPGQGLQFLFEYFSETQRNKGNFPGRFSGRQFSNSRSEMNVSTLELGDSALYLCASSGQGANLGEQFFGPGTRLTVL.

This clonotype was seen more than once but under ten times. The chain is built from TRBV20-1 and TRBJ1-5, with a tentative D call TRBD1 (6 bases). The germline V gene encodes CDR1 DFQATT and CDR2 SNEGSKA (reference sequence). V was shortened by 5 bases and J by 6 bases, with 11 bases between the two germline ends. This CDR3 contains 12 residues. In DNA, the CDR3 is TGCAGTGCTCTAGGGACAACTCAGCCCCAGCATTTT. Its translation: CSALGTTQPQHF.

The chain combines TRBV25-1 with TRBJ2-7; D ambiguous. The germline V and J ends were trimmed by 4 bases and 2 bases, with 15 bases remaining between them. The CDR3 has 15 amino acids. Germline assignment: CDR1 MGHDK and CDR2 SYGVNS. CDR3 region: CASSGPRPATYEQYF. In DNA, the CDR3 is TGTGCCAGCAGTGGGCCACGCCCTGCGACCTACGAGCAGTACTTC.

This clonotype appeared many times. The chain combines TRBV10-3 with TRBJ2-3; TRBD2 matches at 13 bases. This CDR3 has 16 amino acids. V dropped 2 bases and J dropped 3; count of bases not matched to a gene: 2. Per germline, CDR1 ENHRY and CDR2 SYGVKD. CDR3 DNA: TGTGCCATCAGTGAGGAGGGACTAGCGGGAACAGATACGCAGTATTTT. Amino acid sequence: CAISEEGLAGTDTQYF.

V gene TRBV4-1 combines with J gene TRBJ1-5, with 7 bases identical to TRBD1. V dropped 4 bases and J dropped 5; count of bases not matched to a gene: 8. This CDR3 comprises 15 residues. CDR1 MGHRA and CDR2 YSYEKL come from the germline V gene. The CDR3 region is CASSRWETGDQPQHF. The CDR3 nucleotides read TGCGCCAGCAGCCGATGGGAAACAGGGGATCAGCCCCAGCATTTT.

In this sample, this clonotype turned up many times. The gene calls are TRBV2 and TRBJ2-3, with a possible D match to TRBD2 (6 bases). The germline CDR1 and CDR2 sequences are SNHLY and FYNNEI. This CDR3 spans 14 amino acids. The V end was cut by 5 bases, the J end by 1 base, with 10 bases between. The CDR3 nucleotides are TGTGCCAGCAGTTGGAGACTAGGCACAGATACGCAGTATTTT. Translating gives CASSWRLGTDTQYF.

V gene TRBV10-3 combines with J gene TRBJ2-7; D might be TRBD1 (5 bases). Germline CDR1 and CDR2: ENHRY and SYGVKD. The CDR3 spans 14 residues. The ends were cut back, 3 bases at V and 4 bases at J, with 13 bases in the middle. The CDR3 loop is CAISEEGHKYEQYF. In nucleotides, the CDR3 is TGTGCCATCAGTGAAGAAGGACACAAATACGAGCAGTACTTC.

A word on this clonotype: Being one base from a much bigger clone, this may be a read error. This chain joins TRBV20-1 and TRBJ2-7; 8 bases are a match to TRBD1. This CDR3 comprises 12 residues. Germline CDR1 DFQATT, CDR2 SNEGSKA (reference sequence). The CDR3 region is CRDGQGESAQYF. In nucleotides, the CDR3 is TGCAGGGACGGACAGGGAGAGTCCGCGCAGTACTTC.

The V gene is TRBV24-1, the J gene TRBJ2-2; 8 bases line up with TRBD1. This CDR3 is 13 amino acids long. The germline V gene encodes CDR1 KGHDR and CDR2 SFDVKD. Trimming at V came to 7 bases and at J to 9 bases, leaving 6 bases not matched to a gene. CDR3 sequence (DNA): TGTGCCACCAGCAGGGGGCCGTCTCGGGAGCTGTTTTTT. Translated, it gives CATSRGPSRELFF.

This clonotype was detected only a few times. The V and J genes are TRBV13 and TRBJ2-3, with TRBD2 matching over 11 bases. The CDR3 has 15 residues. Germline CDR1 and CDR2: PRHDT and FYEKMQ (reference sequence). With V trimmed by 4 bases and J by 4 bases, 4 bases remained unmatched. The CDR3 sequence: CASSYTSGSSDTQYF. The CDR3 coding sequence is TGTGCCAGCAGCTACACTAGCGGGAGTTCAGATACGCAGTATTTT.